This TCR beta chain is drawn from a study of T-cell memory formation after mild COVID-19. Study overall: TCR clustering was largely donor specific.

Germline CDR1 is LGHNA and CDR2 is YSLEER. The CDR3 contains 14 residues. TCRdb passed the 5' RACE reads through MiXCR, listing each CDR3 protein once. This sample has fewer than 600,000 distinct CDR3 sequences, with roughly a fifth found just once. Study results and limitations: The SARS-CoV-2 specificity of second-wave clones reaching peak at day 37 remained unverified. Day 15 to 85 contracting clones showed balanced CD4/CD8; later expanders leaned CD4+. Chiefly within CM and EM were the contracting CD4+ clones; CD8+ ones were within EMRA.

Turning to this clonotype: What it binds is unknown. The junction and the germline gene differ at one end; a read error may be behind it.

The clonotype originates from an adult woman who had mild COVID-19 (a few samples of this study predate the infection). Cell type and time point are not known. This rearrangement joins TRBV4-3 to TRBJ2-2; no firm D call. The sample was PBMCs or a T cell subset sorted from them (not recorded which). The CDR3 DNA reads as TGCGCCAGCAGCCAAGACTGGAACACCGTGGAGCTGTTTTTT. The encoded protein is CASSQDWNTVELFF.